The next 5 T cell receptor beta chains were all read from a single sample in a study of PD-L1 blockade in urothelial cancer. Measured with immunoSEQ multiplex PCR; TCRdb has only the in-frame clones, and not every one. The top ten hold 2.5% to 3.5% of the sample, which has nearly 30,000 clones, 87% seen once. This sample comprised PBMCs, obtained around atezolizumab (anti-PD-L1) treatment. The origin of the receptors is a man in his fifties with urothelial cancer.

The chain's CDR3 is CASAGTGSGNTIYF. CDR3 DNA: TGTGCCAGCGCCGGGACAGGCTCTGGAAACACCATATATTTT. The V gene is TRBV6-5, the J gene TRBJ1-3; 8 bases map to TRBD1. The trim removed 8 bases at V and 0 bases at J, leaving 3 bases unmatched. The CDR3 sequence is 14 residues long. Germline V CDR1 and CDR2: MNHEY, SVGAGI.

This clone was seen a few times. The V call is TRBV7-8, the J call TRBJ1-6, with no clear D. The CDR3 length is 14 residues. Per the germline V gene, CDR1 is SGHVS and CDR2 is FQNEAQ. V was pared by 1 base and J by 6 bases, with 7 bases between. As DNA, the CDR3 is TGTGCCAGCAGCTTAGGCTCAGTTAATTCACCCCTCCACTTT. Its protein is CASSLGSVNSPLHF. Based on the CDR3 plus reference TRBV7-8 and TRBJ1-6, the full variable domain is GAGVSQSPRYKVAKRGQDVALRCDPISGHVSLFWYQQALGQGPEFLTYFQNEAQLDKSGLPSDRFFAERPEGSVSTLKIQRTQQEDSAVYLCASSLGSVNSPLHFGNGTRLTVT.

CDR3 coding DNA: TGTGCCAGCTCACCAGATTGGCGGGGGGGCCTAGGAGAGACCCAGTACTTC. Translating gives CASSPDWRGGLGETQYF. The rearrangement uses TRBV18 and TRBJ2-5; TRBD2 matches at 9 bases. CDR1 and CDR2 (germline): KGHSH, LQKENI. The CDR3 extends over 17 amino acids. J gave up 4 bases and V 2 bases, and 11 bases lay outside the gene matches.

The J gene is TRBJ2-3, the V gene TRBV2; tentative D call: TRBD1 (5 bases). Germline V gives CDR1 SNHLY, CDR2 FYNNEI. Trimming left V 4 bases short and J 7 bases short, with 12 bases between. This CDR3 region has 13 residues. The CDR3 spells CASSVRQFNTQYF. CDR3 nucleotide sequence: TGTGCCAGCAGTGTAAGACAGTTCAATACGCAGTATTTT.

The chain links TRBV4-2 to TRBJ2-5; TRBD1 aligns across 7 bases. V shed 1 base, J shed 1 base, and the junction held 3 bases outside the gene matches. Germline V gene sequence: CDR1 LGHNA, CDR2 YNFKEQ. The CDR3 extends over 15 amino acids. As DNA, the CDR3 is TGTGCCAGCAGCCAAGTGCAGGGGGTCCAAGAGACCCAGTACTTC. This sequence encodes CASSQVQGVQETQYF.